These 12 T cell receptor beta chains share one sample of origin, sequenced in a study of CD8+ T cells in alopecia areata. cDNA serving as the sequencing template came from extracted, reverse transcribed RNA. The assay was immunoSEQ multiplex PCR, and TCRdb's table has in-frame clones only and misses some. The sample carries 200,000 to 250,000 clones, 57% recorded once. This specimen was CD4+ T cells sorted from blood, taken at week 0. Receptors were obtained from a human donor with alopecia areata.

The chain combines TRBV9 with TRBJ1-1; 7 bases agree with TRBD1. Germline V lookup: CDR1 SGDLS, CDR2 YYNGEE. Losses at the gene ends were 0 bases for V and 6 bases for J; bases not matched to a gene: 11. This CDR3 is 16 amino acids long. The CDR3 protein is CASSVVGQIGVAEAFF. CDR3 coding DNA: TGTGCCAGCAGCGTAGTGGGACAGATCGGTGTCGCTGAAGCTTTCTTT.

The rearrangement uses TRBV27 and TRBJ1-5; 10 positions agree with TRBD1. The trim removed 5 bases at V and 7 bases at J, leaving 20 bases unmatched. CDR3 size: 19 residues. Per the germline V gene, CDR1 is MNHEY and CDR2 is SMNVEV (reference sequence). CDR3 loop: CASSLRPPGDRGVSQPQHF. The CDR3 coding sequence is TGTGCCAGCAGTCTCCGACCTCCGGGGGACAGGGGTGTAAGCCAGCCCCAGCATTTT.

Concerning this clone: Other DNA sequences within the sample encode an identical CDR3. V and J are TRBV18 and TRBJ1-4, with 8 bases lining up with TRBD1. CDR3 length: 16 amino acids. In germline, CDR1 is KGHSH, CDR2 LQKENI. J lost 2 bases, V lost 2 bases, and 4 bases had no gene match. CDR3 in DNA: TGTGCCAGCTCACCAGGGACAGGTGGTACTAATGAAAAACTGTTTTTT. This translates into CASSPGTGGTNEKLFF. The variable domain in full, completed from reference TRBV18 and TRBJ1-4, reads NAGVMQNPRHLVRRRGQEARLRCSPMKGHSHVYWYRQLPEEGLKFMVYLQKENIIDESGMPKERFSAEFPKEGPSILRIQQVVRGDSAAYFCASSPGTGGTNEKLFFGSGTQLSVL.

This chain joins TRBV27 and TRBJ2-2; D remains ambiguous. Per germline, CDR1 MNHEY and CDR2 SMNVEV (reference sequence). Between the trimmed V and J ends, which lost 6 bases and 4 bases, there was a span of 6 bases. This CDR3 is built from 12 residues. The CDR3 DNA reads as TGTGCCAGCAGCCCCCTCACCGGGGAGCTGTTTTTT. It translates to CASSPLTGELFF.

The genes are TRBV20-1 and TRBJ2-1; D remains unclear. Trimming took 2 bases from V and 4 from J, leaving 3 bases between them. CDR3 length: 11 amino acids. The germline V gene encodes CDR1 DFQATT and CDR2 SNEGSKA (reference sequence). CDR3 sequence reads: CSARSYNEQFF. CDR3 coding DNA: TGCAGTGCTAGATCGTACAATGAGCAGTTCTTC.

A few counts support this clone. This sequence joins TRBV5-4 and TRBJ2-5; 7 nucleotides match TRBD2. CDR1 and CDR2 from the germline V gene are SGHNT and YYREEE (reference sequence). With V trimmed by 0 bases and J by 4 bases, 9 bases remained unmatched. CDR3 size: 16 residues. The CDR3 protein is CASSLGEGSRGETQYF. In nucleotides, the CDR3 is TGTGCCAGCAGCTTGGGGGAGGGCAGCAGAGGAGAGACCCAGTACTTC.

In its sample, this clone was seen once. This chain connects TRBV7-2 to TRBJ1-5; no clear D gene. The V gene lost 6 bases and the J gene lost 3 bases, with 15 bases spanning the gap. The CDR3 totals 15 residues. The germline V gene has CDR1 SGHTA and CDR2 FQGNSA. The CDR3 sequence: CASRLSAGYNQPQHF. The CDR3 bases are TGTGCCAGCAGGCTCTCGGCAGGCTACAATCAGCCCCAGCATTTT.

This chain connects TRBV7-9 to TRBJ1-1; 10 bases map to TRBD1. The germline V gene has CDR1 SEHNR and CDR2 FQNEAQ (reference sequence). The CDR3 is 15 amino acids. The ends lost 5 bases at V and 6 bases at J; junction bases unmatched: 9. In nucleotides, the CDR3 is TGTGCCAGCAGCGCCCGACAGGGGGCACGTCCTGAAGCTTTCTTT. Its translation: CASSARQGARPEAFF.

V usage is TRBV18 and J usage is TRBJ2-1; no firm D call. The CDR3 spans 15 residues. Germline loops: CDR1 KGHSH, CDR2 LQKENI. V lost 5 bases and J 2 bases, leaving 13 bases between the germline ends. The CDR3 bases are TGTGCCAGCTCAACGAGGACCCATGCCTACAATGAGCAGTTCTTC. This gives the protein CASSTRTHAYNEQFF.

This chain uses TRBV29-1 with TRBJ2-6; 8 nucleotides line up with TRBD1. The CDR3 has 16 residues. The trim removed 5 bases at V and 0 bases at J, leaving 6 bases unmatched. Per germline, CDR1 SQVTM and CDR2 ANQGSEA. DNA of the CDR3: TGCAGCGTTTCCGGGACAGGTAACTCTGGGGCCAACGTCCTGACTTTC. This sequence encodes CSVSGTGNSGANVLTF.

This clone came up a few times. This chain joins TRBV19 and TRBJ1-1; a possible D gene is TRBD1 (5 bases). Trimming shortened V by 6 bases and J by 8 bases, and 19 bases separated the two germline ends. The CDR3 spans 14 residues. The germline gives CDR1 LNHDA, CDR2 SQIVND (reference sequence). CDR3 coding DNA: TGTGCCAGTAGGAACCAGGGTCTTTCCCCCGAAGCTTTCTTT. Its translation: CASRNQGLSPEAFF.

Concerning this clone itself: The same CDR3 can be traced to other DNA sequences in this sample. This rearrangement joins TRBV29-1 to TRBJ2-7; the D is unclear. CDR1 and CDR2 from the germline V gene are SQVTM and ANQGSEA. The CDR3 contains 13 residues. Trimming cost V 4 bases and J 0 bases, with 10 bases left between them. DNA for the CDR3: TGCAGCGTTGTAGGCAGGTTCTCCTACGAGCAGTACTTC. Translation: CSVVGRFSYEQYF.